The 9 T cell receptor beta chains given below trace back to one sample, sequenced in a study of blood T cells in healthy people across ages. A second 7 to 11 cycle PCR used barcoded and J-beta primers. Each CDR3 protein gets one entry after TCRdb re-called the 5' RACE reads with MiXCR. Of 1,500,000 or so distinct CDR3 sequences in the sample, approximately 59% were seen once. The sample taken for sequencing was blood. Receptor source: a man between 18 and 35 years old in good health.

Remarks on this clonotype: A read error may produce the germline difference seen at one junction end. This chain uses TRBV6-1 with TRBJ2-4; 8 bases line up with TRBD1. Germline assignment: CDR1 MNHNS and CDR2 SASEGT. This CDR3 region has 15 residues. In DNA form, the CDR3 reads TGTGCCAGCAGTGACCGGGACAGGATCTCCTACGAGCAGTGCTTC. Residues: CASSDRDRISYEQCF.

This clonotype has just a few counts. Written as DNA, the CDR3 is TGCGCCAGCAGCCAAGGACAGGGGAACATTCAGTACTTC. This encodes CASSQGQGNIQYF. This rearrangement joins TRBV4-1 to TRBJ2-4; 8 positions match TRBD1. V dropped 1 base and J dropped 7; count of bases not matched to a gene: 0. CDR3 length: 13 residues. CDR1 is MGHRA, CDR2 YSYEKL, per germline.

This sequence joins TRBV20-1 and TRBJ1-5; D possibly corresponds to TRBD1 (5 bases). The V gene lost 5 bases and the J gene lost 4 bases, with 15 bases spanning the gap. The CDR3 has 14 amino acids. CDR1 is DFQATT, CDR2 SNEGSKA, per germline (reference sequence). CDR3 nucleotide sequence: TGCAGTGCTCTCACCGGGACGGTAAATCAGCCCCAGCATTTT. Translated, it gives CSALTGTVNQPQHF.

V gene TRBV25-1 combines with J gene TRBJ1-1, with D possibly being TRBD1 (5 bases). The CDR3 covers 16 residues. Germline V lookup: CDR1 MGHDK, CDR2 SYGVNS. Between the trimmed V and J ends, which lost 0 bases and 1 base, there was a span of 12 bases. The DNA for the CDR3 is TGTGCCAGCAGTGAATACTACAGGCGTGAGAACACTGAAGCTTTCTTT. Translated: CASSEYYRRENTEAFF.

J is TRBJ1-1 and V is TRBV5-1; possible D gene TRBD1, 5 bases. Per germline, CDR1 SGHRS and CDR2 YFSETQ. With 6 bases removed from V and 1 base from J, the gap between germline ends came to 19 bases. This CDR3 spans 16 amino acids. Here the CDR3 DNA reads TGCGCCAGCAAATATAGGGGCAATGGGACGAACACTGAAGCTTTCTTT. Residues: CASKYRGNGTNTEAFF.

The CDR3 nucleotides read TGTGCCATCACGAGGACTAGCGGGGCCGGGGAGCTGTTTTTT. This codes for CAITRTSGAGELFF. The chain carries TRBV10-3 and TRBJ2-2; 12 nucleotides agree with TRBD2. The germline V gene encodes CDR1 ENHRY and CDR2 SYGVKD. CDR3 size: 14 residues. Unmatched junction bases numbered 3, after V lost 7 bases and J lost 6 bases.

Notes on this clonotype: The junction shows a germline mismatch at one end, possibly a read error. The rearrangement joins TRBV7-8 to TRBJ2-5; 7 bases align to TRBD1. From germline, CDR1 is SGHVS and CDR2 FQNEAQ. CDR3 size: 14 residues. The CDR3 spells CANSFTGDQETQYF. CDR3 DNA sequence: TGTGCCAACAGCTTCACAGGGGACCAAGAGACCCAGTACTTC. The full variable domain, rest sourced from reference TRBV7-8 and TRBJ2-5, is GAGVSQSPRYKVAKRGQDVALRCDPISGHVSLFWYQQALGQGPEFLTYFQNEAQLDKSGLPSDRFFAERPEGSVSTLKIQRTQQEDSAVYLCANSFTGDQETQYFGPGTRLLVL.

This sequence joins TRBV25-1 and TRBJ2-7, with 8 bases identical to TRBD1. After removal of 9 bases from V and 10 bases from J, the junction contained 11 bases not matched to a gene. The CDR3 is made up of 12 amino acids. Per germline, CDR1 MGHDK and CDR2 SYGVNS. In DNA, the CDR3 is TGTGCCAGTACCACCTACAGGGGGACTCAGTACTTC. It is translated as CASTTYRGTQYF.

The V call is TRBV16, the J call TRBJ2-7; no clear D gene. The CDR3 contains 14 residues. Per the germline V gene, CDR1 is KGHSY and CDR2 is FQNENV. Trimming left V 0 bases short and J 7 bases short, with 13 bases between. CDR3 amino acids: CASSQSNSNNEQYF. The CDR3 region has the DNA TGTGCCAGCAGCCAATCTAACAGTAACAATGAGCAGTACTTC.